This T cell receptor (beta chain) was recorded in a study of cytomegalovirus exposure and HLA in healthy donors. At the level of the study: Sequencing of 150 million to 200 million T cells in an earlier analysis found around 120 million unique TCR beta sequences. Study-wide findings and caveats: Several V segments, TRBV6-2 and TRBV6-3 among them, could not be told apart and were dropped. Overall, roughly 170 TCR beta chains were annotated as cytomegalovirus-associated.

Trimming at V came to 4 bases and at J to 7 bases, leaving 10 bases not matched to a gene. Germline V gene lookup returns CDR1 SGHRS and CDR2 YFSETQ. The CDR3 has 14 amino acids. Amplification used 60 Vbeta primers and 13 Jbeta primers. Profiled with immunoSEQ multiplex PCR; TCRdb holds only in-frame clones, not every one. The top ten hold roughly 4% of the sample, which has 250,000 to 350,000 clones, roughly 85% seen once. Concerning this clone itself: What it recognizes is unknown.

Donors in the study were healthy people who gave bone marrow. The chain carries TRBV5-1 and TRBJ1-1; 7 positions match TRBD1. The sequencing sample was made of PBMCs. The source of this sequence is a man in his forties or fifties in good health and CMV-seropositive. The CDR3: CASSLPGQSDEAFF. DNA of the CDR3: TGCGCCAGCAGCCTCCCGGGACAGAGCGATGAAGCTTTCTTT. The full variable domain, its missing parts supplied by reference TRBV5-1 and TRBJ1-1, is KAGVTQTPRYLIKTRGQQVTLSCSPISGHRSVSWYQQTPGQGLQFLFEYFSETQRNKGNFPGRFSGRQFSNSRSEMNVSTLELGDSALYLCASSLPGQSDEAFFGQGTRLTVV.